These T cell receptor beta chains were read from a single sample in a study of T cell responses to AZD1222 COVID-19 vaccine. Some clones are missing from TCRdb's copy, which holds only in-frame ones; the method was immunoSEQ multiplex PCR. The sample yields over 85,000 clones, 85% to 95% seen once. The source was peripheral blood, collected on day 0 of AZD1222 vaccination. These receptors were collected from an adult in good health. CDR3s include the opening cysteine and the closing phenylalanine or tryptophan. Fields, in order: J gene, V gene, CDR3 length, D gene, clone size, CDR3 DNA, CDR3 protein. The D gene is left open where the match is weak. A row's size may be missing; if present it is once, few, many or a size class.

J: TRBJ1-5; V: TRBV24-1; length: 15; D: NA; size: NA; DNA: TGTGCCACCAGTGACAACGTCCGGAGCAATCAGCCCCAGCATTTT; CDR3: CATSDNVRSNQPQHF
J: TRBJ1-6; V: TRBV7-9; length: 13; D: NA; size: NA; DNA: TGTGCCAGCAGCGATACATGGGGGTCACCCCTCCACTTT; CDR3: CASSDTWGSPLHF
J: TRBJ2-7; V: TRBV12-3/TRBV12-4; length: 12; D: NA; size: NA; DNA: TGTGCCAGCACGGACAGACACTACGAGCAGTACTTC; CDR3: CASTDRHYEQYF
J: TRBJ1-2; V: TRBV3-1/TRBV3-2; length: 15; D: TRBD1; size: NA; DNA: TGTGCCAGCAGCCAGTCGGACAGGGGCCATCATGGCTACACCTTC; CDR3: CASSQSDRGHHGYTF
J: TRBJ2-3; V: TRBV6-6; length: 16; D: TRBD1; size: NA; DNA: TGTGCCAGCAGTTCCACAGGGGGGTTTGTCACAGATACGCAGTATTTT; CDR3: CASSSTGGFVTDTQYF
J: TRBJ1-2; V: TRBV10-3; length: 14; D: NA; size: NA; DNA: TGTGCCATCAGGGACTCCAGGAGAACCTATGGCTACACCTTC; CDR3: CAIRDSRRTYGYTF
J: TRBJ1-2; V: TRBV27; length: 10; D: NA; size: NA; DNA: TGTGCCCTCTTTGCGGATGGCTACACCTTC; CDR3: CALFADGYTF
J: TRBJ2-3; V: TRBV2; length: 15; D: TRBD2; size: NA; DNA: TGTGCCAGCAGTCCGGGACTAGCGGGGGCAGATACGCAGTATTTT; CDR3: CASSPGLAGADTQYF
J: TRBJ2-1; V: TRBV6-2/TRBV6-3; length: 11; D: NA; size: NA; DNA: TGTGCCAGCAGTACAGGGTATGAGCAGTTCTTC; CDR3: CASSTGYEQFF
J: TRBJ1-2; V: TRBV7-6; length: 10; D: NA; size: NA; DNA: TGTGCCAGCAGCTGGAATGGGACGATCTTC; CDR3: CASSWNGTIF
J: TRBJ2-1; V: TRBV24-1; length: 15; D: TRBD2; size: NA; DNA: TGTGCCACCAGTGATTTACGGGGGGGCTACAATGAGCAGTTCTTC; CDR3: CATSDLRGGYNEQFF
J: TRBJ1-1; V: TRBV27; length: 15; D: TRBD1; size: once; DNA: TGTGCCAGCAGGCTACAGGACAGGGGGCACACTGAAGCTTTCTTT; CDR3: CASRLQDRGHTEAFF
J: TRBJ1-2; V: TRBV11-1; length: 14; D: NA; size: NA; DNA: TGTGCCAGCAGCCCTAGTGCGGGCTTCGATGGCTACACCTTC; CDR3: CASSPSAGFDGYTF
J: TRBJ1-1; V: TRBV5-1; length: 14; D: NA; size: once; DNA: TGCGCCAGCAGCTTGGTGGACAGTCAATCGGAAGCTTTCTTT; CDR3: CASSLVDSQSEAFF
J: TRBJ2-1; V: TRBV9; length: 16; D: TRBD2; size: NA; DNA: TGTGCCAGCAGGGAGGTGGGTAGCGGGGACTACAATGAGCAGTTCTTC; CDR3: CASREVGSGDYNEQFF
J: TRBJ1-1; V: TRBV28; length: 14; D: TRBD1; size: NA; DNA: TGTGCCAGCAGTCGTACAGGGGGCGCGACTGAAGCTTTCTTT; CDR3: CASSRTGGATEAFF
J: TRBJ2-7; V: TRBV9; length: 14; D: TRBD2; size: NA; DNA: TGTGCCAGCAGTGCCCCCCTAGCGGGGGGCGAGCAGTACTTC; CDR3: CASSAPLAGGEQYF
J: TRBJ2-2; V: TRBV3-1/TRBV3-2; length: 16; D: NA; size: NA; DNA: TGTGCCAGCAGCCACCTGCGGGGAGCGGGCACCGGGGAGCTGTTTTTT; CDR3: CASSHLRGAGTGELFF
J: TRBJ2-6; V: TRBV9; length: 18; D: NA; size: NA; DNA: TGTGCCAGCAGCGCAGACGCCCAGGGCAGCTCTGGGGCCAACGTCCTGACTTTC; CDR3: CASSADAQGSSGANVLTF
J: TRBJ1-2; V: TRBV29-1; length: 16; D: NA; size: NA; DNA: TGCAGCGTTGAAGGTTCGCCAGAGGACGAGAGCTATGGCTACACCTTC; CDR3: CSVEGSPEDESYGYTF
J: TRBJ1-5; V: TRBV6-5; length: 15; D: TRBD1; size: NA; DNA: TGTGCCAGCAGTATTGACAGGGGCAGCAATCAGCCCCAGCATTTT; CDR3: CASSIDRGSNQPQHF
J: TRBJ2-7; V: TRBV7-6; length: 13; D: NA; size: once; DNA: TGTGCCAGCAGCTTAGGCAGTACCTACGAGCAGTACTTC; CDR3: CASSLGSTYEQYF
J: TRBJ2-7; V: TRBV11-3; length: 12; D: NA; size: NA; DNA: TGTGCCAGCAGCTTTCGACCTTACGAGCAGTACTTC; CDR3: CASSFRPYEQYF
J: TRBJ1-5; V: TRBV28; length: 15; D: NA; size: NA; DNA: TGTGCCAGCAGTTTAAGTTCATATAGCAATCAGCCCCAGCATTTT; CDR3: CASSLSSYSNQPQHF
J: TRBJ1-6; V: TRBV15; length: 15; D: NA; size: NA; DNA: TGTGCCACCAGCAGTGTGCGTACTAATAATTCACCCCTCCACTTT; CDR3: CATSSVRTNNSPLHF
J: TRBJ1-1; V: TRBV7-9; length: 15; D: NA; size: once; DNA: TGTGCCAGCAGCTTAGCGTCAGGGTGGAACACTGAAGCTTTCTTT; CDR3: CASSLASGWNTEAFF
J: TRBJ1-2; V: TRBV7-8; length: 13; D: NA; size: NA; DNA: TGTGCCAGCAGCGCAGCAGTAGCCTATGGCTACACCTTC; CDR3: CASSAAVAYGYTF
J: TRBJ1-4; V: TRBV11-2; length: 16; D: NA; size: NA; DNA: TGTGCCAGCAGCTTAAGGACAGTTGGGGGGAGGGAAAAACTGTTTTTT; CDR3: CASSLRTVGGREKLFF
J: TRBJ1-4; V: TRBV5-1; length: 15; D: TRBD1; size: NA; DNA: TGCGCCAGCAGCTTGGTTGGCAGGGGGATAGAAAAACTGTTTTTT; CDR3: CASSLVGRGIEKLFF
J: TRBJ2-1; V: TRBV9; length: 12; D: NA; size: NA; DNA: TGTGCCAGCAGCGTGAGGGACAATGAGCAGTTCTTC; CDR3: CASSVRDNEQFF
J: TRBJ2-1; V: TRBV6-1; length: 12; D: NA; size: NA; DNA: TGTGCCAGCGGGGGGCCATTGAATGAGCAGTTCTTC; CDR3: CASGGPLNEQFF
J: TRBJ1-3; V: TRBV28; length: 13; D: NA; size: NA; DNA: TGTGCCAGCAGATTACCCTCTGGAAACACCATATATTTT; CDR3: CASRLPSGNTIYF
J: TRBJ1-1; V: TRBV6-5; length: 14; D: NA; size: NA; DNA: TGTGCCAGCAGACTTGGGGGACAGAACACTGAAGCTTTCTTT; CDR3: CASRLGGQNTEAFF
J: TRBJ1-4; V: TRBV28; length: 12; D: NA; size: NA; DNA: TGTGCCAGCAGTCCCCCCCGCGAAAAACTGTTTTTT; CDR3: CASSPPREKLFF
J: TRBJ2-7; V: TRBV28; length: 14; D: NA; size: NA; DNA: TGTGCCAGCCACCGGCCGGGGGTCCCCTACGAGCAGTACTTC; CDR3: CASHRPGVPYEQYF
J: TRBJ1-5; V: TRBV10-3; length: 12; D: NA; size: NA; DNA: TGTGCCATCAGTGAGTCGGCAGGACCCCAGCATTTT; CDR3: CAISESAGPQHF
J: TRBJ2-1; V: TRBV19; length: 15; D: NA; size: NA; DNA: TGTGCCAGTAGTATGGGCGCACAGGTGGGCAATGAGCAGTTCTTC; CDR3: CASSMGAQVGNEQFF
J: TRBJ2-4; V: TRBV11-2; length: 15; D: NA; size: NA; DNA: TGTGCCAGCAGCTCCCCCTCTGCAGCCAAAAACATTCAGTACTTC; CDR3: CASSSPSAAKNIQYF
J: TRBJ1-6; V: TRBV4-2; length: 15; D: NA; size: NA; DNA: TGTGCCAGCAGCCAAGGTACACAGGGCTATTCACCCCTCCACTTT; CDR3: CASSQGTQGYSPLHF
J: TRBJ1-5; V: TRBV27; length: 13; D: NA; size: NA; DNA: TGTGCCAGCAGGCATATTAGCAATCAGCCCCAGCATTTT; CDR3: CASRHISNQPQHF
J: TRBJ2-6; V: TRBV3-1/TRBV3-2; length: 18; D: NA; size: NA; DNA: TGTGCCAGCAGCCGCGCCTCACACACTTCCTCTGGGGCCAACGTCCTGACTTTC; CDR3: CASSRASHTSSGANVLTF
J: TRBJ1-2; V: TRBV10-3; length: 13; D: NA; size: NA; DNA: TGTGCCATCAGTGAGTCTCGGGGGTATGGCTACACCTTC; CDR3: CAISESRGYGYTF
J: TRBJ1-6; V: TRBV6-5; length: 12; D: NA; size: NA; DNA: TGTGCCAGCAGCACGGCGGCGGGACCCCTCCACTTT; CDR3: CASSTAAGPLHF
J: TRBJ1-1; V: TRBV28; length: 13; D: NA; size: NA; DNA: TGTGCCACCCGGGACACTCTGAACACTGAAGCTTTCTTT; CDR3: CATRDTLNTEAFF
J: TRBJ2-3; V: TRBV3-1/TRBV3-2; length: 14; D: NA; size: NA; DNA: TGTGCCAGCTCCGACGGCCGACGGACAGATACGCAGTATTTT; CDR3: CASSDGRRTDTQYF
J: TRBJ1-3; V: TRBV25-1; length: 15; D: NA; size: NA; DNA: TGTGCCAGCAGTGTAACACAACCCTCTGGAAACACCATATATTTT; CDR3: CASSVTQPSGNTIYF
J: TRBJ1-3; V: TRBV10-2; length: 13; D: NA; size: NA; DNA: TGCGCCAGCAGCACGAACTCTGGAAACACCATATATTTT; CDR3: CASSTNSGNTIYF
J: TRBJ1-6; V: TRBV30; length: 11; D: NA; size: NA; DNA: TGTGCCTGGACCAATAATTCACCCCTCCACTTT; CDR3: CAWTNNSPLHF
J: TRBJ2-2; V: TRBV27; length: 12; D: TRBD2; size: NA; DNA: TGTGCCAGCAGGACGGGGGGGCGCGAGCTGTTTTTT; CDR3: CASRTGGRELFF
J: TRBJ1-2; V: TRBV28; length: 15; D: NA; size: NA; DNA: TGTGCCAGCAGTCCCCCCAGGGCAGATAACTATGGCTACACCTTC; CDR3: CASSPPRADNYGYTF
J: TRBJ1-5; V: TRBV18; length: 15; D: NA; size: NA; DNA: TGTGCCAGCTCACCACGGTCGATTAGCAATCAGCCCCAGCATTTT; CDR3: CASSPRSISNQPQHF